This TCR beta chain was observed in a study of vaccination effects on CD4 cells after COVID-19. Libraries were prepared by immunoSEQ multiplex PCR; TCRdb keeps only in-frame clonotypes and omits some of them. This sample has about 38,000 clones, with approximately 80% found just once. With the ViraFEST assay, the study expanded antigen-specific CD4+ T cells using viral peptide pools, then sequenced them. The authors isolated CD4+ T cells after roughly eleven days of culture. Each participant was given two doses of one vaccine (BNT162b2 or mRNA-1273). Comment on this clone: The antigen remains unidentified.

CDR1 is LNHNV and CDR2 is YYDKDF in the germline V gene (reference sequence). Unmatched junction bases numbered 10, after V lost 5 bases and J lost 4 bases. The CDR3 sequence is 16 residues long. The specimen was CD4+ T cells from PBMCs cultured with HCoV-NL63 spike peptides, collected after COVID-19 vaccination. The chain carries TRBV15 and TRBJ2-3; 9 positions agree with TRBD1. This TCR was recovered from a human donor who received a COVID-19 vaccine. Some clones in this sample may be carry-over from other donors' samples. CDR3 in DNA: TGTGCCACCAGCTTACGGGACAGGGTAGTTGCAGATACGCAGTATTTT. This sequence encodes CATSLRDRVVADTQYF.